The 23 T cell receptor beta chains below were found in one sample sequenced in a study of T cells in Graves' hyperthyroidism and ophthalmopathy. Researchers amplified the TCR beta CDR3 regions from RNA transcripts. RT-PCR in the first round (using the HTBI primer set) targeted the TCR CDR3. A single record per CDR3 protein comes from TCRdb applying MiXCR to the multiplex PCR reads. Of more than 650,000 distinct CDR3 sequences listed, less than 15% are singletons. Material: blood. These TCRs come from a woman between 18 and 29 years old with Graves' hyperthyroidism.

This clonotype was seen once. The genes are TRBV9 and TRBJ2-1; D is unresolved. Germline-derived CDR1 and CDR2 are SGDLS and YYNGEE. The V end lost 4 bases, the J end lost 7 bases, and 9 bases lay between the germline ends. The CDR3 runs to 12 residues. CDR3 sequence reads: CASSPTLNEQFF. DNA for the CDR3: TGTGCCAGCAGCCCGACTCTTAATGAGCAGTTCTTC.

The CDR3 region is CASSLDYDLAYEQYF. The CDR3 nucleotides are TGTGCCAGCAGCTTAGATTATGACCTAGCCTACGAGCAGTACTTC. The gene calls are TRBV11-2 and TRBJ2-7; no definite D call. The CDR3 totals 15 residues. Trimming took 0 bases from V and 2 from J, leaving 11 bases between them. The germline CDR1 and CDR2 sequences are SGHAT and FQNNGV.

This clonotype was observed at least ten times. The chain joins TRBV15 to TRBJ1-5, with D uncertain. The CDR3 runs 14 residues. Trimming removed 0 bases at V and 7 bases at J, with 10 bases between. In germline, CDR1 is LNHNV, CDR2 YYDKDF (reference sequence). The CDR3 nucleotides are TGTGCCACCAGCAGAGATCTAGGACGACAGCCCCAGCATTTT. This gives the protein CATSRDLGRQPQHF.

The chain links TRBV24-1 to TRBJ1-1, with 9 bases that match TRBD1. Trimming took 4 bases from V and 1 from J; bases not matched to a gene: 9. This CDR3 is 17 amino acids long. The V gene's germline CDR1 is KGHDR and CDR2 SFDVKD. The CDR3 DNA is TGTGCCACCAGTGACCTAGACAGGGGGGTAAGGAACACTGAAGCTTTCTTT. Its translation is CATSDLDRGVRNTEAFF.

This clonotype was recorded at least ten times. The rearrangement links TRBV2 to TRBJ2-3; D tentatively fits TRBD1 or TRBD2 (5 bases each). The V and J ends lost 5 bases and 3 bases respectively, with 18 bases between them. The CDR3 has 16 amino acids. Per germline, CDR1 SNHLY and CDR2 FYNNEI. The CDR3 sequence: CASSRDVYRRTDTQYF. In DNA, the CDR3 is TGTGCCAGCAGTAGGGACGTATACCGCAGGACAGATACGCAGTATTTT.

This clonotype was counted many times. V usage is TRBV11-2 and J usage is TRBJ2-3; 13 bases map to TRBD2. Germline CDR1 reads SGHAT; CDR2 reads FQNNGV. The ends lost 0 bases at V and 3 bases at J; junction bases unmatched: 15. The CDR3 contains 21 residues. This chain's CDR3 is CASSLDLGLAGSNGGTDTQYF. In nucleotides, the CDR3 is TGTGCCAGCAGCTTAGATTTGGGACTAGCGGGATCTAATGGGGGGACAGATACGCAGTATTTT.

This clonotype came up many times. J is TRBJ2-7 and V is TRBV9, with TRBD2 matching over 9 bases. Losses at the gene ends were 2 bases for V and 6 bases for J; bases not matched to a gene: 3. CDR1 and CDR2 (germline): SGDLS, YYNGEE. This CDR3 region has 13 residues. CDR3 nucleotide sequence: TGTGCCAGCAGCGTGGGCGGGAGGGGCGAGCAGTACTTC. Amino acid sequence: CASSVGGRGEQYF. Full variable domain (rest looked up from reference TRBV9 and TRBJ2-7): DSGVTQTPKHLITATGQRVTLRCSPRSGDLSVYWYQQSLDQGLQFLIQYYNGEERAKGNILERFSAQQFPDLHSELNLSSLELGDSALYFCASSVGGRGEQYFGPGTRLTVT.

The chain combines TRBV19 with TRBJ1-5; D unresolved. The CDR3 covers 13 residues. Looked up from germline, CDR1 is LNHDA and CDR2 is SQIVND (reference sequence). V was trimmed by 1 base and J by 5 bases, leaving 6 bases between them. The CDR3 loop reads CASSIGNYQPQHF. The CDR3 DNA is TGTGCCAGTAGTATAGGCAACTATCAGCCCCAGCATTTT.

A remark on this clonotype: Given a much more abundant clone one base away, this may be a read error. The rearrangement links TRBV6-2 or TRBV6-3 to TRBJ2-7, with 11 nucleotides matching TRBD2. This CDR3 region has 15 residues. Looked up from germline, CDR1 is MNHEY and CDR2 is SVGEGT. With 2 bases clipped from V and 7 bases from J, the junction kept 7 bases outside the gene matches. The CDR3 spells CASSYTSGSVDEQYF. In DNA, the CDR3 is TGTGCCAGCAGTTACACTAGCGGGAGTGTGGATGAGCAGTACTTC.

This clonotype has ten or more counts. The chain carries TRBV12-3 or TRBV12-4 and TRBJ2-7; D is possibly TRBD2 (5 bases). The CDR3 covers 14 residues. V was shortened by 6 bases and J by 2 bases, with 14 bases between the two germline ends. The CDR3 protein is CASRDLGGTYEQYF. CDR3 nucleotides: TGTGCCAGCAGGGACCTTGGAGGAACCTACGAGCAGTACTTC.

About this clonotype: This may be a read error: a much more frequent sequence differs by one nucleotide. The chain couples TRBV13 to TRBJ2-7; D is uncertain. Germline CDR1 and CDR2: PRHDT and FYEKMQ (reference sequence). This CDR3 has 13 residues. V was trimmed by 5 bases and J by 5 bases, leaving 13 bases between them. CDR3 sequence (DNA): TGTGCCAGCAGCCCCAGGACGCGGCACGAGCAGTACTTC. This gives the protein CASSPRTRHEQYF.

This clonotype has more than one count but fewer than ten. V gene TRBV5-1 combines with J gene TRBJ1-4; 8 bases align to TRBD1. V shed 4 bases and J 7 bases; nucleotides not matched to a gene: 6. The CDR3 is 14 amino acids. Germline assignment: CDR1 SGHRS and CDR2 YFSETQ. The CDR3 nucleotides are TGCGCCAGCAGCAGGGACAGGCGCGGTGAAAAACTGTTTTTT. Its protein is CASSRDRRGEKLFF. The complete variable domain, with remaining parts taken from reference TRBV5-1 and TRBJ1-4, reads KAGVTQTPRYLIKTRGQQVTLSCSPISGHRSVSWYQQTPGQGLQFLFEYFSETQRNKGNFPGRFSGRQFSNSRSEMNVSTLELGDSALYLCASSRDRRGEKLFFGSGTQLSVL.

This sequence joins TRBV6-4 and TRBJ2-3, with 9 bases identical to TRBD2. V trimming: 3 bases; J trimming: 10 bases; junction bases outside the gene matches: 5. The CDR3 is 13 amino acids. Germline CDR1 and CDR2: MRHNA and SNTAGT. CDR3 DNA: TGTGCCAGCAGTGAGCGGGAGGGCCTTCCGCAGTATTTT. Protein product: CASSEREGLPQYF.

This clonotype was recorded at least ten times. CDR3 sequence: CASSSPGVGYNEQFF. For the CDR3, the DNA is TGTGCCAGCAGTTCACCCGGAGTCGGATACAATGAGCAGTTCTTC. The chain joins TRBV28 to TRBJ2-1; D gene unclear. Trimming stripped 4 bases from V and 4 bases from J, with 14 bases between. This CDR3 region has 15 residues. In germline, CDR1 is MDHEN, CDR2 SYDVKM.

This sequence joins TRBV5-1 and TRBJ2-7, with D perhaps TRBD1 (6 bases). The CDR3 is 14 amino acids. The germline V and J ends were trimmed by 5 bases and 2 bases, with 14 bases remaining between them. Germline CDR1 is SGHRS and CDR2 is YFSETQ. CDR3 DNA sequence: TGCGCCAGCAGGCTTACTAGGGGGACCTACGAGCAGTACTTC. Protein: CASRLTRGTYEQYF.

There are many counts of this clonotype. This chain connects TRBV2 to TRBJ2-2, with D tentatively TRBD2 (6 bases). Per germline, CDR1 SNHLY and CDR2 FYNNEI. The CDR3 totals 14 residues. Trimming shortened V by 8 bases and J by 0 bases, and 10 bases separated the two germline ends. CDR3 protein: CASRGTPNTGELFF. Written as DNA, the CDR3 is TGTGCCAGCCGGGGGACGCCGAACACCGGGGAGCTGTTTTTT. Full variable domain (outside the CDR3, taken from reference TRBV2 and TRBJ2-2): EPEVTQTPSHQVTQMGQEVILRCVPISNHLYFYWYRQILGQKVEFLVSFYNNEISEKSEIFDDQFSVERPDGSNFTLKIRSTKLEDSAMYFCASRGTPNTGELFFGEGSRLTVL.

V usage is TRBV7-9 and J usage is TRBJ2-1; no reliable D call. The CDR3 totals 13 residues. With 5 bases removed from V and 4 bases from J, the gap between germline ends came to 9 bases. Germline CDR1 and CDR2: SEHNR and FQNEAQ (reference sequence). CDR3 amino acids: CASSPTQYNEQFF. As DNA, the CDR3 is TGTGCCAGCAGCCCTACGCAGTACAATGAGCAGTTCTTC. The full variable domain, in which reference TRBV7-9 and TRBJ2-1 provide the parts outside the CDR3, is DTGVSQNPRHKITKRGQNVTFRCDPISEHNRLYWYRQTLGQGPEFLTYFQNEAQLEKSRLLSDRFSAERPKGSFSTLEIQRTEQGDSAMYLCASSPTQYNEQFFGPGTRLTVL.

This clonotype was found a few times. The chain uses TRBV28 and TRBJ2-4, with a possible D match to TRBD1 (6 bases). CDR3 length: 14 amino acids. Trimming took off 1 base at V and 6 bases at J, with 10 bases between the two ends. In germline, CDR1 is MDHEN, CDR2 SYDVKM. This CDR3 is CASSLYRALNIQYF. The DNA of the CDR3 is TGTGCCAGCAGTTTATACAGGGCCCTAAACATTCAGTACTTC.

This clonotype came up a few times. The chain combines TRBV6-5 with TRBJ1-5, with TRBD1 as a possible D gene (5 bases). The CDR3 contains 12 residues. The germline V gene encodes CDR1 MNHEY and CDR2 SVGAGI. Between the trimmed V and J ends, which lost 4 bases and 8 bases, there was a span of 9 bases. CDR3 protein: CASSSGGEPQHF. In nucleotides, the CDR3 is TGTGCCAGCAGTTCGGGGGGAGAGCCCCAGCATTTT.

The sample holds many counts of this clonotype. The chain has TRBV6-2 or TRBV6-3 and TRBJ2-3; D gene unclear. The CDR3 is made up of 12 amino acids. Trimming cost V 10 bases and J 5 bases, with 13 bases left between them. Germline values: CDR1 MNHEY, CDR2 SVGEGT. The CDR3 bases are TGTGCCACCGCACGACCCCGAGATACGCAGTATTTT. Protein product: CATARPRDTQYF.

This clonotype was detected only a few times. The rearrangement links TRBV12-3 or TRBV12-4 to TRBJ2-7; D ambiguous. This CDR3 is 13 amino acids long. V was trimmed by 7 bases and J by 0 bases, leaving 10 bases between them. The DNA for the CDR3 is TGTGCCAGCATTGGCCCGATCTCCTACGAGCAGTACTTC. Translated: CASIGPISYEQYF.

The sample holds many counts of this clonotype. This sequence joins TRBV27 and TRBJ2-1, with a possible D match to TRBD2 (6 bases). Between the trimmed V and J ends, which lost 6 bases and 3 bases, there was a span of 15 bases. Germline V CDR1 and CDR2: MNHEY, SMNVEV (reference sequence). CDR3 length: 15 amino acids. CDR3 amino acids: CASSLRAGRYNEQFF. DNA of the CDR3: TGTGCCAGCAGCCTCAGGGCGGGACGCTACAATGAGCAGTTCTTC.

This clonotype was detected many times. The rearrangement joins TRBV12-3 or TRBV12-4 to TRBJ2-2; D is perhaps TRBD2 (6 bases). The CDR3 runs 13 residues. With 5 bases removed from V and 5 bases from J, the gap between germline ends came to 9 bases. CDR3 amino acids: CASSPRETGELFF. As DNA, the CDR3 is TGTGCCAGCAGTCCTCGGGAGACCGGGGAGCTGTTTTTT.